The 16 T cell receptor beta chains presented below share a single source sample, sequenced in a study of shared clonotypes between healthy human individuals. The protocol was immunoSEQ multiplex PCR, while the TCRdb copy is restricted to in-frame clones and leaves out a portion. The data contain hundreds of thousands of clones, less than 80% of them seen just once; the ten biggest clones take up 1.8%. The sample was memory CD4+ T cells sorted from blood. Subset here: CD45RA-negative fraction. The receptors originated from a woman aged 30 to 39 in good health.

This clone has a single count. Other nucleotide sequences from this sample produce the same CDR3. The chain couples TRBV19 to TRBJ1-5; 7 bases align to TRBD1. This CDR3 spans 13 amino acids. Germline lookup yields CDR1 LNHDA and CDR2 SQIVND (reference sequence). J gave up 6 bases and V 6 bases, and 5 bases lay outside the gene matches. The CDR3 reads CASSRTGVQPQHF. The CDR3 DNA follows: TGTGCCAGTAGCAGAACAGGGGTTCAGCCCCAGCATTTT.

The table lists this clone with a few counts. The chain recombines TRBV5-8 with TRBJ1-4; 8 bases fit TRBD1. This CDR3 is 17 amino acids long. Germline V gives CDR1 SGHTS, CDR2 YDEGEE. V gave up 4 bases and J gave up 7 bases; unmatched junction bases: 15. The CDR3 loop reads CASSPGQGRKYREKLFF. CDR3 coding DNA: TGTGCCAGCAGCCCAGGACAGGGCCGAAAATACCGTGAAAAACTGTTTTTT.

CDR3 DNA sequence: TGTGCCAGCAGCCAAGATCGCGACCGCAATCAGCCCCAGCATTTT. Protein sequence: CASSQDRDRNQPQHF. The chain is built from TRBV4-2 and TRBJ1-5; unclear D gene. Germline CDR1 is LGHNA and CDR2 is YNFKEQ. V lost 0 bases, J lost 2 bases, and 8 bases lay in between. This CDR3 comprises 15 residues.

This chain joins TRBV9 and TRBJ2-2; perhaps TRBD1 as D (5 bases). V gave up 0 bases and J gave up 1 base, with 7 bases separating them. The CDR3 totals 15 residues. Germline CDR1 reads SGDLS; CDR2 reads YYNGEE. CDR3 DNA sequence: TGTGCCAGCAGCGTAGGAGGACAGAACACCGGGGAGCTGTTTTTT. Protein product: CASSVGGQNTGELFF.

This clone was seen once. The rearrangement uses TRBV15 and TRBJ1-1; 8 bases match TRBD1. This CDR3 region has 16 residues. The J segment lost 1 base and the V segment lost 1 base, leaving 5 bases of the junction unmatched. Germline CDR1 and CDR2: LNHNV and YYDKDF (reference sequence). This CDR3 is CATSRGNRGENTEAFF. The CDR3 DNA reads as TGTGCCACCAGCAGAGGGAACAGGGGGGAGAACACTGAAGCTTTCTTT.

In this sample, this clone turned up once. The CDR3 here is CSAYDRGGYTF. CDR3 nucleotide sequence: TGCAGCGCCTACGACAGAGGAGGCTACACCTTC. V and J are TRBV29-1 and TRBJ1-2; perhaps TRBD1 as D (5 bases). V was trimmed by 7 bases and J by 8 bases, leaving 14 bases between them. The CDR3 extends over 11 amino acids. Germline V gives CDR1 SQVTM, CDR2 ANQGSEA.

This chain links TRBV18 with TRBJ2-2; 7 bases are a match to TRBD2. Germline CDR1 is KGHSH and CDR2 is LQKENI. This CDR3 is built from 16 residues. J gave up 6 bases and V 2 bases, and 9 bases lay outside the gene matches. CDR3: CASSPMARERPGELFF. In nucleotides, the CDR3 is TGTGCCAGCTCACCAATGGCGCGGGAGCGTCCCGGGGAGCTGTTTTTT.

The chain links TRBV5-1 to TRBJ1-2, with a weak D call TRBD1 (5 bases). V was shortened by 3 bases and J by 4 bases, with 13 bases between the two germline ends. The germline gives CDR1 SGHRS, CDR2 YFSETQ. The CDR3 sequence is 14 residues long. The CDR3 sequence is CASSSGTASYGYTF. CDR3 nucleotides: TGCGCCAGCAGCTCGGGGACGGCCAGCTATGGCTACACCTTC.

The sample holds a few counts of this clone. CDR3 amino acids: CASSVTVTNTGELFF. CDR3 sequence (DNA): TGTGCCAGCAGTGTGACGGTGACGAACACCGGGGAGCTGTTTTTT. V is TRBV2 and J is TRBJ2-2; D remains ambiguous. Germline-derived CDR1 and CDR2 are SNHLY and FYNNEI. The CDR3 is made up of 15 amino acids. The V end lost 4 bases, the J end lost 0 bases, and 9 bases lay between the germline ends.

The CDR3 DNA sequence: TGTGCCAGCAGTTCGGGGACAGGGGGAACCTACGAGCAGTACTTC. Translation: CASSSGTGGTYEQYF. The chain links TRBV27 to TRBJ2-7; TRBD1 matches at 11 bases. The V gene's germline CDR1 is MNHEY and CDR2 SMNVEV (reference sequence). CDR3 length equals 15 residues. V lost 4 bases, J lost 2 bases, and 4 bases stayed unmatched.

The V and J genes are TRBV28 and TRBJ2-1; possibly TRBD2 for D (6 bases). Germline CDR1 is MDHEN and CDR2 is SYDVKM. The germline V and J ends were trimmed by 3 bases and 2 bases, with 8 bases remaining between them. The CDR3 consists of 14 residues. In DNA form, the CDR3 reads TGTGCCAGCAGTTTCCGACTAGCCTACAATGAGCAGTTCTTC. This codes for CASSFRLAYNEQFF.

The chain has TRBV5-4 and TRBJ2-7; D is possibly TRBD1 or TRBD2 (6 bases each). V lost 4 bases and J 0 bases, leaving 20 bases between the germline ends. Germline V lookup: CDR1 SGHNT, CDR2 YYREEE (reference sequence). This CDR3 has 17 residues. CDR3 sequence (DNA): TGTGCCAGCAGCCGAGGGACACTAGCTTCGAGCTCCTACGAGCAGTACTTC. Amino acids: CASSRGTLASSSYEQYF.

V and J are TRBV2 and TRBJ2-7, with a possible D match to TRBD1 (5 bases). The ends were cut back, 5 bases at V and 1 base at J, with 6 bases in the middle. CDR1 SNHLY and CDR2 FYNNEI come from the germline V gene. This CDR3 comprises 12 residues. The CDR3 reads CASSYRSYEQYF. Here the CDR3 DNA reads TGTGCCAGCAGTTACAGGTCCTACGAGCAGTACTTC.

The chain employs TRBV28 and TRBJ1-1; D remains unclear. This CDR3 contains 11 residues. V was clipped by 3 bases and J by 10 bases, with 9 bases between them. Germline CDR1 reads MDHEN; CDR2 reads SYDVKM. DNA for the CDR3: TGTGCCAGCAGTTTTGGTTTAGGAGCTTTCTTT. It encodes CASSFGLGAFF.

The gene calls are TRBV11-2 and TRBJ1-2, with no clear D. Per the germline V gene, CDR1 is SGHAT and CDR2 is FQNNGV. Trimming left V 5 bases short and J 3 bases short, with 13 bases between. This CDR3 spans 14 amino acids. For the CDR3, the DNA is TGTGCCAGCAGCCAAATCTGGGGAGACTATGGCTACACCTTC. Translated: CASSQIWGDYGYTF.

The chain carries TRBV5-1 and TRBJ2-6; 9 bases match TRBD1. The CDR3 covers 16 residues. Trimming cost V 4 bases and J 4 bases; bases outside gene matches: 6. CDR1 SGHRS and CDR2 YFSETQ come from the germline V gene. CDR3 bases: TGCGCCAGCAGCAGTGGACAGGGGTACGGGGCCAACGTCCTGACTTTC. Amino acids: CASSSGQGYGANVLTF.